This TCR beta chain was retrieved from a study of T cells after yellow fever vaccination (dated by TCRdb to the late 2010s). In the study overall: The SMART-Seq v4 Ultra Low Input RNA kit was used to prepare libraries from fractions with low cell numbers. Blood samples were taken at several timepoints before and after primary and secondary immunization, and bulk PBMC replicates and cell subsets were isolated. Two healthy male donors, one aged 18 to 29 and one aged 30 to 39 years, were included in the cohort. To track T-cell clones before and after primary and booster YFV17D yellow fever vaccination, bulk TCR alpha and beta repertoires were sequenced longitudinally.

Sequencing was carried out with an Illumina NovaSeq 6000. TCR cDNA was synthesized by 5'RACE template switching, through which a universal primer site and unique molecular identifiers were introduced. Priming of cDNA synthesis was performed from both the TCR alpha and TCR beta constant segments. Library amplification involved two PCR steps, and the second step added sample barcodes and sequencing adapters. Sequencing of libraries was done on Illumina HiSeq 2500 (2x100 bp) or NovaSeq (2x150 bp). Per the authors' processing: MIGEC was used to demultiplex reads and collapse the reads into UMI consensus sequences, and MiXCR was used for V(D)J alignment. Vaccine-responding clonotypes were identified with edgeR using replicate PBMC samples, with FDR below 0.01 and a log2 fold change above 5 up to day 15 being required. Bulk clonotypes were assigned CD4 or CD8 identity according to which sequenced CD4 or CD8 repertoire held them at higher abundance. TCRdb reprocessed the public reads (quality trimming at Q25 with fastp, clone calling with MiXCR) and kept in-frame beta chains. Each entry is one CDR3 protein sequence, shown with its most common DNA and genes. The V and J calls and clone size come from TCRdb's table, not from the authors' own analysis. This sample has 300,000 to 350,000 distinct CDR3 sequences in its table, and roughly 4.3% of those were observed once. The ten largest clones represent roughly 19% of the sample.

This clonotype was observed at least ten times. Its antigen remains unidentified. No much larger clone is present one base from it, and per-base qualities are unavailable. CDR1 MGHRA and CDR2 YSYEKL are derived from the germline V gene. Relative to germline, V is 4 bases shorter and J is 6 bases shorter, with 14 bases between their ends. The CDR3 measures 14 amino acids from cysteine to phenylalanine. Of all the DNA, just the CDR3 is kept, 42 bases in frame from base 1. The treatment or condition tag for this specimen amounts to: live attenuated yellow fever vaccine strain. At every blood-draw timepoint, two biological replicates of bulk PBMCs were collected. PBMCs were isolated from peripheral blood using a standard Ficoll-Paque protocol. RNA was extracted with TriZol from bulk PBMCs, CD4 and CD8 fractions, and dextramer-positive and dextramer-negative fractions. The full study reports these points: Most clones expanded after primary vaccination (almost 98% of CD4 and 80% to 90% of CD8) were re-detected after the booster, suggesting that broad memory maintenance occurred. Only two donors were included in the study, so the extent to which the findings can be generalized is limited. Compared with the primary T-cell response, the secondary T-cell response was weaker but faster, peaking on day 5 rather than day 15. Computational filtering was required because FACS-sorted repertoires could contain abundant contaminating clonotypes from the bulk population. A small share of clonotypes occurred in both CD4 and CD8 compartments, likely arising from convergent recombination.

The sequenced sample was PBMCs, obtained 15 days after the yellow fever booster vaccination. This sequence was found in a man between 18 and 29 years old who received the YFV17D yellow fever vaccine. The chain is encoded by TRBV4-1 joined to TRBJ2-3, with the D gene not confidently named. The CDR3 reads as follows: CASSLPYDADTQYF. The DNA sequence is TGCGCCAGCAGCCTACCTTATGACGCGGATACGCAGTATTTT.